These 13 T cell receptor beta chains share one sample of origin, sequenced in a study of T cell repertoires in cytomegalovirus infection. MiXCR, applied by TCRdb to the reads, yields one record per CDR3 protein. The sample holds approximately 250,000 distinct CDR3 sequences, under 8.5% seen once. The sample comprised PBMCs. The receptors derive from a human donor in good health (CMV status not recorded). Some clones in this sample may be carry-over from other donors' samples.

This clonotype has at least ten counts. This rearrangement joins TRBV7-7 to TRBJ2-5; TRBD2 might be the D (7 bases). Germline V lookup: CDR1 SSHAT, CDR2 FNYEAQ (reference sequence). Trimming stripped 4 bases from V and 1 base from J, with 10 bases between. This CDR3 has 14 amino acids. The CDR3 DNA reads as TGTGCCAGCAGCTCGCGGGGGCTCCAAGAGACCCAGTACTTC. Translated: CASSSRGLQETQYF.

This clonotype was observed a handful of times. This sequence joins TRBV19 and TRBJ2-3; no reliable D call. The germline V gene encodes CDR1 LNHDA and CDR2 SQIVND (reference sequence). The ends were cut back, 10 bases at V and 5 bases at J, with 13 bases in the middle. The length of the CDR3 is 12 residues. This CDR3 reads CATTQVGDTQYF. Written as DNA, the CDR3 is TGTGCCACAACCCAGGTGGGAGATACGCAGTATTTT.

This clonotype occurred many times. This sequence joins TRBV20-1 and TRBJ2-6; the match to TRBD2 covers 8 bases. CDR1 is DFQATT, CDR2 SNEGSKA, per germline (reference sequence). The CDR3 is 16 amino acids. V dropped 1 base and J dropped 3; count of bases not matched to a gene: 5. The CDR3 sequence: CSARARGGVGANVLTF. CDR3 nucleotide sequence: TGCAGTGCTAGAGCCCGGGGGGGGGTTGGGGCCAACGTCCTGACTTTC.

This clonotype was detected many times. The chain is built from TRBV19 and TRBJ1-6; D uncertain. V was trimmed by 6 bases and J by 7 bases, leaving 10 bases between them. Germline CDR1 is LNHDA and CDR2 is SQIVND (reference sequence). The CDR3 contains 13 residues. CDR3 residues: CASRSDWNSPLHF. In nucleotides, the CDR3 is TGTGCCAGTAGGAGTGATTGGAATTCACCCCTCCACTTT.

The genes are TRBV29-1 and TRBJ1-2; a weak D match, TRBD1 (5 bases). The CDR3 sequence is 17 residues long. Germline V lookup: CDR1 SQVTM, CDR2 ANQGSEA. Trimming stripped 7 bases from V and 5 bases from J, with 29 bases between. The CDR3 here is CSADPGLGRQNLYGYTF. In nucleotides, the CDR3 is TGCAGCGCCGACCCCGGGCTGGGACGGCAGAACTTGTATGGCTACACCTTC.

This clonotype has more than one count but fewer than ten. CDR3 sequence: CASSDKTGVTQNEKLFF. CDR3 nucleotide sequence: TGTGCCAGCAGCGATAAGACAGGGGTCACGCAGAATGAAAAACTGTTTTTT. The rearrangement joins TRBV27 to TRBJ1-4; 8 nucleotides align to TRBD1. The CDR3 has 17 residues. Trimming removed 6 bases from V and 5 bases from J; junction bases left unmatched: 14. Germline CDR1 is MNHEY and CDR2 is SMNVEV (reference sequence).

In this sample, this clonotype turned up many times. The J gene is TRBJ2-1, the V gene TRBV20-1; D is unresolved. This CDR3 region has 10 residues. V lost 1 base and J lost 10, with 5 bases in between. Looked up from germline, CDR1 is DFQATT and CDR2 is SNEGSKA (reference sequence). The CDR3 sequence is CSARVWEQFF. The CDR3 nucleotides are TGCAGTGCTAGAGTGTGGGAGCAGTTCTTC.

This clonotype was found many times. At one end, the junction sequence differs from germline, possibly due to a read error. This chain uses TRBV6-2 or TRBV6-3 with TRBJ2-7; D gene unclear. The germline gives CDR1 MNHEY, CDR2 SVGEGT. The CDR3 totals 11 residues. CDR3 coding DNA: TGTGCCAGCAGTCATTCCGGGCCCGTGAACTTC. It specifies CASSHSGPVNF.

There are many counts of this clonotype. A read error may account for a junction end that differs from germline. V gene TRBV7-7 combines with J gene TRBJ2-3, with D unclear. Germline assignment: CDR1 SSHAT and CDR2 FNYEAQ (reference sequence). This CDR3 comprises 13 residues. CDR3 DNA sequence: TGTGCTAGCAGCTTAAACAAGGCAGATACGCAGTATTTT. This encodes CASSLNKADTQYF.

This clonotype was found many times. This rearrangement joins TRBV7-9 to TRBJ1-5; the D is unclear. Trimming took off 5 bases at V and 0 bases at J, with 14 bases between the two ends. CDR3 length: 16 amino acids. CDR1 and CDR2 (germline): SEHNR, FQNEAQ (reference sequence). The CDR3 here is CASSHSSSYSNQPQHF. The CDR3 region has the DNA TGTGCCAGCAGCCACAGCAGTTCCTATAGCAATCAGCCCCAGCATTTT.

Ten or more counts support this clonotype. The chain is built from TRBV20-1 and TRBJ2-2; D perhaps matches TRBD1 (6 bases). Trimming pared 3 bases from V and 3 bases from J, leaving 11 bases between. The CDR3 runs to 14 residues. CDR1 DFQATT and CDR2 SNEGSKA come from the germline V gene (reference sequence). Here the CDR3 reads CSARTGRDTGELFF. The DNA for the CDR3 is TGCAGTGCTAGGACAGGCCGTGACACCGGGGAGCTGTTTTTT.

The DNA for the CDR3 is TGTGCCAGCGGCGCGCGTGCCGGGACTAGCGGGTCGCAGTACTTC. Translation gives CASGARAGTSGSQYF. The genes are TRBV7-2 and TRBJ2-7; 12 positions match TRBD2. The germline V gene has CDR1 SGHTA and CDR2 FQGNSA. This CDR3 has 15 amino acids. V trimming: 8 bases; J trimming: 9 bases; junction bases outside the gene matches: 14.

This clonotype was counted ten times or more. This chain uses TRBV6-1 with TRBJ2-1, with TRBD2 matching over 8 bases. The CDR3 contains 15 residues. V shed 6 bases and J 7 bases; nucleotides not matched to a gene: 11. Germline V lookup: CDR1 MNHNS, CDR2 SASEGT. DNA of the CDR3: TGTGCCAGCAGCCTCCAGGACGGGGGGGCAAATGAGCAGTTCTTC. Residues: CASSLQDGGANEQFF.